A single sample is the source of the 13 T cell receptor beta chains below, sequenced in a study of cytomegalovirus exposure and HLA in healthy donors. PCR involved 60 Vbeta and 13 Jbeta primers. Produced via immunoSEQ multiplex PCR; TCRdb's table is partial and in-frame only. The table includes approximately 210,000 clones, 82% detected once. Sequenced material: PBMCs. These receptors originate from a man aged 35 to 55 in good health and CMV-seropositive.

The V gene is TRBV2, the J gene TRBJ2-1; the match to TRBD1 covers 7 bases. With V trimmed by 3 bases and J by 3 bases, 5 bases remained unmatched. Germline V gene lookup returns CDR1 SNHLY and CDR2 FYNNEI. The CDR3 spans 15 residues. CDR3 sequence: CASSEDRPHYNEQFF. The CDR3 bases are TGTGCCAGCAGTGAGGACAGGCCCCACTACAATGAGCAGTTCTTC.

This clone was found a few times. The V call is TRBV7-8, the J call TRBJ1-2, with D tentatively TRBD1 (5 bases). Germline V gene sequence: CDR1 SGHVS, CDR2 FQNEAQ. This CDR3 comprises 16 residues. V was cut by 5 bases and J by 6 bases, with 22 bases left in between. Here the CDR3 DNA reads TGTGCCAGCAGCATGATACCCGGACGGGGGGTGAATGGCTACACCTTC. Its translation: CASSMIPGRGVNGYTF.

This sequence joins TRBV7-8 and TRBJ2-7; unclear D gene. Germline V lookup: CDR1 SGHVS, CDR2 FQNEAQ. Trimming cost V 7 bases and J 4 bases, with 11 bases left between them. This CDR3 region has 12 residues. CDR3 amino acids: CASTSGSYEQYV. In DNA form, the CDR3 reads TGTGCCAGCACCTCAGGCTCTTACGAGCAGTACGTC.

The rearrangement links TRBV6-6 to TRBJ1-1; D might be TRBD1 (5 bases). Germline V gene sequence: CDR1 MNHNY, CDR2 SVGAGI (reference sequence). The V end was cut by 6 bases, the J end by 1 base, with 15 bases between. The CDR3 length is 15 residues. Here the CDR3 reads CASSLLRQGNTEAFF. The CDR3 bases are TGTGCCAGCAGCTTACTAAGGCAGGGGAACACTGAAGCTTTCTTT.

This clone turned up a few times. V is TRBV7-2 and J is TRBJ2-1, with 12 bases identical to TRBD2. This CDR3 is 16 amino acids long. The V and J ends lost 5 bases and 6 bases, in that order; junction bases with no gene match: 8. CDR1 is SGHTA and CDR2 is FQGNSA in the germline V gene. The CDR3 region is CASSPPGLAGSNEQFF. The CDR3 nucleotides read TGTGCCAGCAGCCCCCCCGGACTAGCGGGAAGCAATGAGCAGTTCTTC.

This chain uses TRBV12-5 with TRBJ1-4, with D possibly matching TRBD1 (6 bases). V lost 6 bases and J 8 bases, leaving 13 bases between the germline ends. The CDR3 spans 13 residues. CDR1 LGHNT and CDR2 FRNRAP come from the germline V gene. CDR3 in DNA: TGTGCTAGTGGCGGGAACAGGGAGGAAAAACTGTTTTTT. Protein: CASGGNREEKLFF.

The chain combines TRBV13 with TRBJ2-3, with D possibly matching TRBD1 (5 bases). The germline V and J ends were trimmed by 6 bases and 2 bases, with 18 bases remaining between them. Germline V gene sequence: CDR1 PRHDT, CDR2 FYEKMQ (reference sequence). This CDR3 region has 16 residues. CDR3: CASSSRDSDLTDTQYF. The CDR3 nucleotides are TGTGCCAGCAGTAGTCGTGACAGCGATCTCACAGATACGCAGTATTTT.

The chain links TRBV19 to TRBJ2-7; a weak D match, TRBD1 (6 bases). Deletions cut 4 bases from V and 5 bases from J, with 15 bases between. The germline gives CDR1 LNHDA, CDR2 SQIVND (reference sequence). The CDR3 totals 14 residues. The CDR3 region has the DNA TGTGCCAGTAGTAATCAGGGGATATTCGACGAGCAGTACTTC. It yields the protein CASSNQGIFDEQYF. Supplemented by reference TRBV19 and TRBJ2-7, the full variable domain reads DGGITQSPKYLFRKEGQNVTLSCEQNLNHDAMYWYRQDPGQGLRLIYYSQIVNDFQKGDIAEGYSVSREKKESFPLTVTSAQKNPTAFYLCASSNQGIFDEQYFGPGTRLTVT.

This clone has only a few counts. The chain couples TRBV30 to TRBJ2-1, with D hard to call. Trimming stripped 2 bases from V and 8 bases from J, with 7 bases between. The CDR3 has 11 amino acids. Per germline, CDR1 GTSNPN and CDR2 SVGIG (reference sequence). CDR3 region: CAWSLFDEQFF. The DNA for the CDR3 is TGTGCCTGGAGTTTGTTCGATGAGCAGTTCTTC.

The gene calls are TRBV5-1 and TRBJ1-1; D is ambiguous. Germline V lookup: CDR1 SGHRS, CDR2 YFSETQ. Trimming pared 0 bases from V and 3 bases from J, leaving 9 bases between. The CDR3 extends over 14 amino acids. CDR3 residues: CASSLVTGYTEAFF. The CDR3 region has the DNA TGCGCCAGCAGCTTGGTAACGGGGTACACTGAAGCTTTCTTT.

The chain uses TRBV27 and TRBJ2-2, with 10 bases matching TRBD2. CDR1 is MNHEY, CDR2 SMNVEV, per germline (reference sequence). This CDR3 spans 16 amino acids. V shed 6 bases, J shed 6 bases, and the junction held 10 bases outside the gene matches. Here the CDR3 DNA reads TGTGCCAGCAGCTATAGCGGGAGGACCCCCCCCGGGGAGCTGTTTTTT. This encodes CASSYSGRTPPGELFF.

The chain couples TRBV29-1 to TRBJ2-1; no firm D call. The V end lost 7 bases, the J end lost 6 bases, and 16 bases lay between the germline ends. The CDR3 totals 13 residues. Per the germline V gene, CDR1 is SQVTM and CDR2 is ANQGSEA. The CDR3 coding sequence is TGCAGCGCCCTATTAGCAACCAGCAATGAGCAGTTCTTC. The encoded protein is CSALLATSNEQFF.

The chain is built from TRBV6-1 and TRBJ1-5; perhaps TRBD1 as D (5 bases). V lost 6 bases, J lost 7 bases, and 19 bases lay in between. The CDR3 has 15 residues. CDR1 is MNHNS, CDR2 SASEGT, per germline. The CDR3 nucleotides read TGTGCCAGCAGGAAGGGGCGGGGATGGGAACAGCCCCAGCATTTT. It yields the protein CASRKGRGWEQPQHF.